The TCR beta chain described here comes from a study of blood T cells in healthy people across ages. Study conclusions and caveats: Researchers said unsorted PBMCs prevented a conclusive naive versus antigen-experienced comparison.

There are a few counts of this clonotype. The antigen is undetermined. A second PCR, run for about 7 to 11 cycles, used a sample-barcoded 5' primer plus a J-beta primer mix. A single record per CDR3 protein comes from TCRdb applying MiXCR to the 5' RACE reads. The table has 890,000 or so distinct CDR3 sequences, 60% to 80% seen once. This sequence was found in a man aged 25 to 40 in good health. Sequencing input: blood.

CDR3 residues: CASRPRAYNEQFF. For the CDR3, the DNA is TGTGCCAGCAGGCCCAGAGCGTACAATGAGCAGTTCTTC. The gene calls are TRBV6-5 and TRBJ2-1; D unclear. V was pared by 6 bases and J by 4 bases, with 10 bases between. The germline gives CDR1 MNHEY, CDR2 SVGAGI. CDR3 length: 13 residues.